The clone carrying this T cell receptor (beta chain) appeared a few times. This record belongs to a study of T-cell reconstitution after alpha-beta-depleted transplantation in children. The CDR3 is 13 residues long. The germline gives CDR1 DFQATT, CDR2 SNEGSKA (reference sequence). The ends were cut back, 2 bases at V and 3 bases at J, with 8 bases in the middle. TCRbeta library construction was performed incorporating unique molecular identifiers. TCRdb independently ran MiXCR on the PCR reads; one entry per CDR3 protein. The sample comprises about 640,000 distinct CDR3 sequences, roughly 17% of which are singletons, and 1.1% rests with the top ten.

The chain joins TRBV20-1 to TRBJ2-1; D not certain. The sequence was obtained from a human donor who donated a stem cell graft to a child with acute myeloid leukemia. Sequencing was performed on PBMCs from the stem cell graft donor, taken from the stem cell graft. CDR3 DNA: TGCAGTGCTAGAAGAGTGGGCTACAATGAGCAGTTCTTC. Amino acid sequence: CSARRVGYNEQFF.